The T cell receptor beta chain under discussion was sequenced for a study of vaccination and CD4 T cells after COVID-19. Specified treatment: roughly 10-day PBMC culture with coronavirus spike peptide pools or control peptides (ViraFEST assay). Cultured CD4+ T cell DNA was sequenced using the Oncomine TCR Beta short-read assay. A single record per CDR3 protein comes from TCRdb applying MiXCR to the PCR reads. The data hold approximately 17,000 distinct CDR3 sequences, with roughly 60% observed a single time. With regard to this clonotype: The antigen is undetermined.

This CDR3 is 13 amino acids long. The germline V gene has CDR1 SGHTA and CDR2 FQGNSA. Trimming removed 3 bases from V and 5 bases from J, with 10 bases in between. The receptor comes from a human donor who had recovered from COVID-19. The sequencing input was CD4+ T cells from blood, cultured in vitro. The chain joins TRBV7-2 to TRBJ1-1; no definite D call. The CDR3 DNA is TGTGCCAGCAGCTTTGACTGGGGAACTGAAGCTTTCTTT. Protein sequence: CASSFDWGTEAFF.